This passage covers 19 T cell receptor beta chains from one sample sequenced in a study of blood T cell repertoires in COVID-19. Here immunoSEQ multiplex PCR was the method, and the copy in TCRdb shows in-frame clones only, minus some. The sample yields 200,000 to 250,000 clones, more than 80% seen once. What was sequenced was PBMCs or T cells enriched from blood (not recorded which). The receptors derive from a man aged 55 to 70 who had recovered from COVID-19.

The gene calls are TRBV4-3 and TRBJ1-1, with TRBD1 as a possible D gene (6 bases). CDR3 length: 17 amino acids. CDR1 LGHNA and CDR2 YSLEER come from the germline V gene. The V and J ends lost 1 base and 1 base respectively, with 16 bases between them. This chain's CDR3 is CASSQAPGLGANTEAFF. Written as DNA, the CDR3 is TGCGCCAGCAGCCAAGCCCCGGGATTGGGGGCGAACACTGAAGCTTTCTTT.

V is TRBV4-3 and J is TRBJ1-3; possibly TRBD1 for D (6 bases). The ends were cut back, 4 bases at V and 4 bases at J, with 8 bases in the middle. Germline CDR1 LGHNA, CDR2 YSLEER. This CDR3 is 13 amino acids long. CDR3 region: CASSPGQGNTIYF. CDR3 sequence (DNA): TGCGCCAGCAGCCCCGGACAGGGAAACACCATATATTTT.

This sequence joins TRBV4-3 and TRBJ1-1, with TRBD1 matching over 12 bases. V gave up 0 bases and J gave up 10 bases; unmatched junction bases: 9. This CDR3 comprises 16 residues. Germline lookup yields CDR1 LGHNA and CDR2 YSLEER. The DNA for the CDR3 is TGCGCCAGCAGCCAAGAAAAAACGGGACAGGGGGCTGCAGCTTTCTTT. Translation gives CASSQEKTGQGAAAFF.

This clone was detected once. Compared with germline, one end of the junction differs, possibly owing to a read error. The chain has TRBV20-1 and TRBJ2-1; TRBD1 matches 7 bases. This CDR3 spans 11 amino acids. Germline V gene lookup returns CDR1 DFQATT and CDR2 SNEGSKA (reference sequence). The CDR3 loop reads CSASTGASILF. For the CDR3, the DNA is TGCAGTGCTTCTACAGGGGCCTCTATCCTCTTC.

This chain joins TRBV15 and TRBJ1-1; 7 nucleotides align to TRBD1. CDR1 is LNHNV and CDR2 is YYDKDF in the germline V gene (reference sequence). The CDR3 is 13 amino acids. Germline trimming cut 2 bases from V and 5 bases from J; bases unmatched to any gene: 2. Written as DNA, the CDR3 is TGTGCCACCAGCAGAACGGACAGGACTGAAGCTTTCTTT. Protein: CATSRTDRTEAFF.

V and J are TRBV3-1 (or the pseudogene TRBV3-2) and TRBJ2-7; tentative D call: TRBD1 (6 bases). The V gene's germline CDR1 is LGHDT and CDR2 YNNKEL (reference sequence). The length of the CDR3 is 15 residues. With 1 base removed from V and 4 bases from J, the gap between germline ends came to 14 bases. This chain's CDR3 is CASSQAPGTQYEQYF. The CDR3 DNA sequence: TGTGCCAGCAGCCAAGCGCCCGGGACACAGTACGAGCAGTACTTC.

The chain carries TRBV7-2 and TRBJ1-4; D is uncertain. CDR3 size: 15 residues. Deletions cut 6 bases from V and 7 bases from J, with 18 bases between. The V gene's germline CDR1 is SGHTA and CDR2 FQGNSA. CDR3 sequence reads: CASSPGPGTVEKLFF. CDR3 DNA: TGTGCCAGCAGTCCAGGTCCCGGTACGGTTGAAAAACTGTTTTTT.

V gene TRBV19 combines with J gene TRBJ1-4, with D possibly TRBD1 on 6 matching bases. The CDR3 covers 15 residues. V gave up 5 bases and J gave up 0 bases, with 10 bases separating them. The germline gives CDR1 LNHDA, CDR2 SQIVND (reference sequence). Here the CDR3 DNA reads TGTGCCAGTAGTTATGGACAGACAACTAATGAAAAACTGTTTTTT. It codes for CASSYGQTTNEKLFF. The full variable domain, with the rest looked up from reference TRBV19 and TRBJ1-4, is DGGITQSPKYLFRKEGQNVTLSCEQNLNHDAMYWYRQDPGQGLRLIYYSQIVNDFQKGDIAEGYSVSREKKESFPLTVTSAQKNPTAFYLCASSYGQTTNEKLFFGSGTQLSVL.

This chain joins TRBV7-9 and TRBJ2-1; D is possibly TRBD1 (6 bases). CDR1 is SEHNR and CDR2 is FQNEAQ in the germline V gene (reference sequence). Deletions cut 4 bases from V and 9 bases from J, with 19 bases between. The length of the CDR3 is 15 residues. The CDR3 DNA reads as TGTGCCAGCAGCTCCCGACAGGAGTACATGGGTGAGCAGTTCTTC. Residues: CASSSRQEYMGEQFF.

The CDR3 coding sequence is TGTGCCAGTAGTATACTGGCTAGCGGGGAGGATGAGCAGTTCTTC. Protein sequence: CASSILASGEDEQFF. The rearrangement links TRBV19 to TRBJ2-1; 9 positions match TRBD2. V lost 2 bases, J lost 8 bases, and 7 bases stayed unmatched. CDR3 size: 15 residues. Germline V gives CDR1 LNHDA, CDR2 SQIVND (reference sequence).

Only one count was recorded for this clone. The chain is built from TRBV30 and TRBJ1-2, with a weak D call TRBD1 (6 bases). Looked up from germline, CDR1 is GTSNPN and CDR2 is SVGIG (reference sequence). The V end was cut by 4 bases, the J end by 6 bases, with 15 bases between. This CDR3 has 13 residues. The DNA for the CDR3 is TGTGCCTGGACCTCAAGGGGGTTCGATGGCTACACCTTC. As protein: CAWTSRGFDGYTF.

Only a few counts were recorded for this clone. DNA of the CDR3: TGCAGCGTTGACTCCCCTACAGGTCTGAACAATGAGCAGTTCTTC. Its protein is CSVDSPTGLNNEQFF. V usage is TRBV29-1 and J usage is TRBJ2-1; D possibly corresponds to TRBD1 (5 bases). CDR3 size: 15 residues. V lost 3 bases to trimming and J lost 5 bases, with 17 bases between them. CDR1 and CDR2 from the germline V gene are SQVTM and ANQGSEA.

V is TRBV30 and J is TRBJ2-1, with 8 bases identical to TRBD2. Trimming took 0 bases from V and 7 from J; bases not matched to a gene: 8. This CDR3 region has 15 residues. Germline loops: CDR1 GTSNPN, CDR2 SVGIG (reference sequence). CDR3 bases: TGTGCCTGGAGTGTACGCGGGGGGCTCAGGAATGAGCAGTTCTTC. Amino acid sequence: CAWSVRGGLRNEQFF.

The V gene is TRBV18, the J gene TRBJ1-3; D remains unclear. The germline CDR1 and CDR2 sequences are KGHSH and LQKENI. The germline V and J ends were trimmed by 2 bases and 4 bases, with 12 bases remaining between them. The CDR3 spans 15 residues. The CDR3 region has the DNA TGTGCCAGCTCACCAGTTTCGGGTGAAGGAAACACCATATATTTT. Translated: CASSPVSGEGNTIYF. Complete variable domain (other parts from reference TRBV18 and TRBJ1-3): NAGVMQNPRHLVRRRGQEARLRCSPMKGHSHVYWYRQLPEEGLKFMVYLQKENIIDESGMPKERFSAEFPKEGPSILRIQQVVRGDSAAYFCASSPVSGEGNTIYFGEGSWLTVV.

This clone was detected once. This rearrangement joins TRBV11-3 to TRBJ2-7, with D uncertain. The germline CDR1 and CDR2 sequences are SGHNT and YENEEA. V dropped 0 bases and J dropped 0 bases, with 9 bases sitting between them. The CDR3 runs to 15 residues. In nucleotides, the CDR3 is TGTGCCAGCAGCTTAGATGAGATTAGCTCCTACGAGCAGTACTTC. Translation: CASSLDEISSYEQYF. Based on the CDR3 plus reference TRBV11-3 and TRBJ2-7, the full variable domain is EAGVVQSPRYKIIEKKQPVAFWCNPISGHNTLYWYLQNLGQGPELLIRYENEEAVDDSQLPKDRFSAERLKGVDSTLKIQPAELGDSAVYLCASSLDEISSYEQYFGPGTRLTVT.

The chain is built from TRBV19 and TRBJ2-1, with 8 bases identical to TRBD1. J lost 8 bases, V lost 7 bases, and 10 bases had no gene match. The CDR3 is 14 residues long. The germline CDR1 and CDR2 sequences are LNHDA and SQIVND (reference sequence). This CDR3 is CASIGQGASYEQFF. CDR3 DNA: TGTGCCAGTATCGGGCAGGGGGCGTCGTATGAGCAGTTCTTC.

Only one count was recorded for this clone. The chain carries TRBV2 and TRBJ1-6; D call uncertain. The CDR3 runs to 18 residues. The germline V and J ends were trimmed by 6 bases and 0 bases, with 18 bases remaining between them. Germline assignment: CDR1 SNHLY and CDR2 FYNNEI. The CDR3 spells CASSASGRLSSYNSPLHF. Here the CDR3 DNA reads TGTGCCAGCAGCGCAAGCGGGCGCCTAAGCTCCTATAATTCACCCCTCCACTTT.

The CDR3 nucleotides are TGTGCCAGCAGCTTACGACAGGGAACGGACGAGCAGTACTTC. Protein sequence: CASSLRQGTDEQYF. This rearrangement joins TRBV11-2 to TRBJ2-7, with 7 nucleotides matching TRBD1. The CDR3 runs 14 residues. The V segment lost 2 bases and the J segment 5 bases; nucleotides outside the gene matches: 6. CDR1 and CDR2 (germline): SGHAT, FQNNGV.

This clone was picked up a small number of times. CDR3 sequence reads: CASSSDRGSSYNSPLHF. The CDR3, as DNA: TGTGCCAGCAGCTCCGACAGGGGAAGCTCCTATAATTCACCCCTCCACTTT. J is TRBJ1-6 and V is TRBV5-6; TRBD1 agrees at 8 bases. The length of the CDR3 is 17 residues. CDR1 SGHDT and CDR2 YYEEEE come from the germline V gene. The trim removed 3 bases at V and 0 bases at J, leaving 5 bases unmatched. The full variable domain, with the rest looked up from reference TRBV5-6 and TRBJ1-6, is DAGVTQSPTHLIKTRGQQVTLRCSPKSGHDTVSWYQQALGQGPQFIFQYYEEEERQRGNFPDRFSGHQFPNYSSELNVNALLLGDSALYLCASSSDRGSSYNSPLHFGNGTRLTVT.